This T cell receptor beta chain derives from a study of T cell repertoires in cytomegalovirus infection. Study overall: An indication of both CMV infection and matching HLA type came from public TCR beta signatures. Findings and limits, study-wide: Cumulative frequency of public TCR beta families picked out carriers of CMV plus the relevant HLA.

V gave up 3 bases and J gave up 2 bases; unmatched junction bases: 9. The CDR3 runs to 17 residues. Germline values: CDR1 LNHDA, CDR2 SQIVND (reference sequence). TCRdb fed the reads into MiXCR, producing one record per CDR3 protein. Of approximately 500,000 distinct CDR3 sequences listed, around 11% are singletons. For this clonotype: What it binds is not known.

The specimen was PBMCs. This TCR was sampled from a human donor in good health (CMV status not recorded). Some clones in this sample may be carry-over from other donors' samples. This chain joins TRBV19 and TRBJ2-5, with 10 nucleotides matching TRBD2. CDR3 region: CASSMIGRTSGQETQYF. Written as DNA, the CDR3 is TGTGCCAGTAGTATGATCGGCCGGACTAGCGGTCAAGAGACCCAGTACTTC.